This TCR beta chain was obtained from a study of T-cell memory formation after mild COVID-19. Study-level results: Later expanders leaned toward CD4+, whereas clones contracting from day 15 to 85 were balanced CD4/CD8. SARS-CoV-2 specificity of second-wave clones peaking day 37 was unconfirmed.

Details on this clonotype: The antigen is undetermined.

One entry per CDR3 protein, called by TCRdb with MiXCR from the 5' RACE reads. Of 200,000 to 250,000 distinct CDR3 sequences in the sample, less than 20% were seen once. With V trimmed by 5 bases and J by 5 bases, 17 bases remained unmatched. The germline gives CDR1 DFQATT, CDR2 SNEGSKA (reference sequence). This CDR3 spans 16 amino acids. The chain carries TRBV20-1 and TRBJ1-2, with 7 nucleotides matching TRBD1. Sequencing was performed on PBMCs or a T cell subset sorted from them (not recorded which). This TCR was sampled from an adult woman who had mild COVID-19 (a few samples of this study predate the infection). Cell type and time point are not known. The CDR3 DNA follows: TGCAGTGCTGGAAGCTTACAGGGGAAGGACCGATATGGCTACACCTTC. It encodes CSAGSLQGKDRYGYTF.